The 22 T cell receptor beta chains given below trace back to one sample, sequenced in a study of cytomegalovirus exposure and HLA in healthy donors. Vbeta (60) and Jbeta (13) primers were used in the PCR. Assay used: immunoSEQ multiplex PCR; TCRdb lists only in-frame clones, some missing. The sample gives approximately 180,000 clones, about 70% of which show up once; less than 2% is in the top ten. Sequenced material: PBMCs. Every receptor here comes from a woman aged 30 to 39 in good health and CMV-seronegative.

The chain combines TRBV2 with TRBJ1-2, with TRBD1 as a possible D gene (6 bases). The germline V gene encodes CDR1 SNHLY and CDR2 FYNNEI. This CDR3 has 14 residues. V dropped 1 base and J dropped 2 bases, with 8 bases sitting between them. CDR3 in DNA: TGTGCCAGCAGTGAAGAACAGGGAAACTATGGCTACACCTTC. This sequence encodes CASSEEQGNYGYTF. The whole variable domain, filled in from reference TRBV2 and TRBJ1-2, reads EPEVTQTPSHQVTQMGQEVILRCVPISNHLYFYWYRQILGQKVEFLVSFYNNEISEKSEIFDDQFSVERPDGSNFTLKIRSTKLEDSAMYFCASSEEQGNYGYTFGSGTRLTVV.

The chain employs TRBV7-9 and TRBJ1-4; 10 bases map to TRBD1. CDR3 size: 18 residues. J gave up 7 bases and V 2 bases, and 13 bases lay outside the gene matches. Germline CDR1 SEHNR, CDR2 FQNEAQ (reference sequence). CDR3 protein: CASSLWVTRDRGGEKLFF. The CDR3 bases are TGTGCCAGCAGCTTATGGGTTACCCGGGACAGGGGTGGTGAAAAACTGTTTTTT.

The chain is built from TRBV4-2 and TRBJ2-1; 11 positions match TRBD2. The germline gives CDR1 LGHNA, CDR2 YNFKEQ. V was clipped by 1 base and J by 1 base; unmatched bases: 12. The CDR3 spans 20 residues. CDR3 protein: CASSQGVLIAGGTSYNEQFF. The CDR3 nucleotides read TGTGCCAGCAGCCAAGGGGTTTTGATAGCGGGGGGGACTTCCTACAATGAGCAGTTCTTC.

The gene calls are TRBV30 and TRBJ2-1; D is uncertain. The CDR3 runs 12 residues. Trimming removed 2 bases from V and 3 bases from J, with 5 bases in between. Germline CDR1 reads GTSNPN; CDR2 reads SVGIG (reference sequence). Here the CDR3 reads CAWSYGYNEQFF. CDR3 DNA sequence: TGTGCCTGGAGTTACGGCTACAATGAGCAGTTCTTC.

CDR3 DNA: TGCGCCAGCAGCCAAGATACTAGCATGACAGATACGCAGTATTTT. Its translation is CASSQDTSMTDTQYF. The chain couples TRBV4-1 to TRBJ2-3; weak D call: TRBD2 (6 bases). V shed 0 bases and J shed 3 bases, with 10 bases lying between them. Looked up from germline, CDR1 is MGHRA and CDR2 is YSYEKL. This CDR3 contains 15 residues.

DNA for the CDR3: TGTGCCAGCAGCGTAGGAGGGAAAGAGACCCAGTACTTC. Translated, it gives CASSVGGKETQYF. This chain connects TRBV9 to TRBJ2-5, with TRBD2 as a possible D gene (5 bases). The ends were cut back, 0 bases at V and 3 bases at J, with 6 bases in the middle. Germline V gene sequence: CDR1 SGDLS, CDR2 YYNGEE. The CDR3 is made up of 13 amino acids.

The chain uses TRBV6-5 and TRBJ2-1; D is perhaps TRBD2 (5 bases). V was pared by 3 bases and J by 10 bases, with 13 bases between. The CDR3 covers 13 residues. CDR1 is MNHEY and CDR2 is SVGAGI in the germline V gene. CDR3 amino acids: CASSYGGSEEQFF. CDR3 coding DNA: TGTGCCAGCAGTTATGGTGGGAGTGAGGAGCAGTTCTTC.

This clone was detected once. This sequence joins TRBV2 and TRBJ2-4; D not resolved. Looked up from germline, CDR1 is SNHLY and CDR2 is FYNNEI. Trimming removed 4 bases at V and 1 base at J, with 14 bases between. There are 16 residues in the CDR3. The CDR3 is CASSGSQRTAKNIQYF. The CDR3 DNA is TGTGCCAGCAGTGGGTCTCAGCGTACGGCCAAAAACATTCAGTACTTC.

The V and J genes are TRBV7-2 and TRBJ2-1; 13 positions match TRBD2. The germline V gene has CDR1 SGHTA and CDR2 FQGNSA. The CDR3 consists of 16 residues. V gave up 3 bases and J gave up 8 bases; unmatched junction bases: 7. This chain's CDR3 is CASSFTGTSGNYEQFF. The CDR3 DNA reads TGTGCCAGCAGCTTTACCGGGACTAGCGGGAACTATGAGCAGTTCTTC.

The chain is built from TRBV5-5 and TRBJ2-7; no clear D gene. Germline V gene data show CDR1 as SGHKS and CDR2 as YYEKEE (reference sequence). Trimming took 4 bases from V and 7 from J, leaving 6 bases between them. This CDR3 has 10 residues. The CDR3, as DNA: TGTGCCAGCAGCCCCCTGGAGCAGTACTTC. Translating it yields CASSPLEQYF.

The chain is built from TRBV30 and TRBJ1-6, with a weak D call TRBD1 (5 bases). The CDR3 covers 15 residues. Germline CDR1 reads GTSNPN; CDR2 reads SVGIG (reference sequence). The V end lost 0 bases, the J end lost 8 bases, and 14 bases lay between the germline ends. CDR3 nucleotide sequence: TGTGCCTGGAGTGTAAGGCTGGGGGGGGATTCACCCCTCCACTTT. Residues: CAWSVRLGGDSPLHF.

The chain has TRBV5-5 and TRBJ2-1; D is possibly TRBD2 (6 bases). Per the germline V gene, CDR1 is SGHKS and CDR2 is YYEKEE (reference sequence). This CDR3 is built from 16 residues. Trimming shortened V by 4 bases and J by 7 bases, and 21 bases separated the two germline ends. This CDR3 reads CASSLGTGLWENEQFF. CDR3 bases: TGTGCCAGCAGCCTCGGGACTGGCCTTTGGGAAAATGAGCAGTTCTTC.

The chain joins TRBV30 to TRBJ1-2; D perhaps matches TRBD1 (5 bases). The V end was cut by 2 bases, the J end by 6 bases, with 7 bases between. Germline CDR1 is GTSNPN and CDR2 is SVGIG (reference sequence). The CDR3 loop spans 11 amino acids. The CDR3 nucleotides are TGTGCCTGGAGTCAGGGAAATGGCTACACCTTC. This sequence encodes CAWSQGNGYTF. Filled out from reference TRBV30 and TRBJ1-2, the complete variable domain reads SQTIHQWPATLVQPVGSPLSLECTVEGTSNPNLYWYRQAAGRGLQLLFYSVGIGQISSEVPQNLSASRPQDRQFILSSKKLLLSDSGFYLCAWSQGNGYTFGSGTRLTVV.

This rearrangement joins TRBV2 to TRBJ1-5; TRBD1 matches 8 bases. Germline V gives CDR1 SNHLY, CDR2 FYNNEI. The CDR3 runs to 16 residues. V was clipped by 6 bases and J by 7 bases; unmatched bases: 14. In DNA, the CDR3 is TGTGCCAGCAGGACCGACAGGGGAACCTTCCAACAGCCCCAGCATTTT. Translating gives CASRTDRGTFQQPQHF.

This rearrangement joins TRBV30 to TRBJ2-3; weak D call: TRBD1 (5 bases). V was cut by 3 bases and J by 2 bases, with 30 bases left in between. Germline assignment: CDR1 GTSNPN and CDR2 SVGIG (reference sequence). The CDR3 runs to 20 residues. The CDR3 DNA is TGTGCCTGGAGGAGGTCCTCGGTGGGGCGGAACCTATATTACACAGATACGCAGTATTTT. It translates to CAWRRSSVGRNLYYTDTQYF. The variable domain in full, completed from reference TRBV30 and TRBJ2-3, reads SQTIHQWPATLVQPVGSPLSLECTVEGTSNPNLYWYRQAAGRGLQLLFYSVGIGQISSEVPQNLSASRPQDRQFILSSKKLLLSDSGFYLCAWRRSSVGRNLYYTDTQYFGPGTRLTVL.

The rearrangement links TRBV7-9 to TRBJ1-5; a weak D match, TRBD1 (5 bases). The length of the CDR3 is 16 residues. Germline V CDR1 and CDR2: SEHNR, FQNEAQ (reference sequence). V was cut by 3 bases and J by 2 bases, with 14 bases left in between. CDR3 sequence (DNA): TGTGCCAGCAGCTTTGGAGGGGTGAGGGGCAATCAGCCCCAGCATTTT. Its protein is CASSFGGVRGNQPQHF.

In DNA form, the CDR3 reads TGTGCCATCAGTGAGTTATTGAGGGAGCTAAACTATGGCTACACCTTC. This gives the protein CAISELLRELNYGYTF. This chain uses TRBV10-3 with TRBJ1-2; D unclear. Trimming cost V 1 base and J 2 bases, with 14 bases left between them. The CDR3 spans 16 residues. The V gene's germline CDR1 is ENHRY and CDR2 SYGVKD.

The V gene is TRBV9, the J gene TRBJ2-5; 8 bases line up with TRBD1. Germline assignment: CDR1 SGDLS and CDR2 YYNGEE. V trimming: 4 bases; J trimming: 4 bases; junction bases outside the gene matches: 9. This CDR3 comprises 15 residues. The CDR3 sequence is CASSPPQGAGETQYF. The CDR3 nucleotides are TGTGCCAGCAGCCCCCCCCAGGGGGCAGGAGAGACCCAGTACTTC.

The V and J genes are TRBV25-1 and TRBJ2-3; maybe TRBD2 (6 bases). Germline CDR1 is MGHDK and CDR2 is SYGVNS. Trimming removed 3 bases at V and 8 bases at J, with 15 bases between. The CDR3 covers 14 residues. The CDR3 DNA reads TGTGCCAGCAGTGAGTCGGCGACCGGGGGTACGCAGTATTTT. It is translated as CASSESATGGTQYF.

J is TRBJ1-3 and V is TRBV9; D is perhaps TRBD1 (6 bases). Germline V gene data show CDR1 as SGDLS and CDR2 as YYNGEE. There are 14 residues in the CDR3. The V end lost 1 base, the J end lost 4 bases, and 9 bases lay between the germline ends. The CDR3 DNA sequence: TGTGCCAGCAGCGTAACAGGGTTCGGAAACACCATATATTTT. Translating gives CASSVTGFGNTIYF.

This clone was found once. This chain uses TRBV15 with TRBJ2-1; 8 nucleotides agree with TRBD1. CDR1 and CDR2 (germline): LNHNV, YYDKDF (reference sequence). V dropped 2 bases and J dropped 3; count of bases not matched to a gene: 9. This CDR3 region has 17 residues. DNA of the CDR3: TGTGCCACCAGCAGACCCATGGGACAGGCTCTCTACAATGAGCAGTTCTTC. Protein sequence: CATSRPMGQALYNEQFF.

This clone has only one observation. V usage is TRBV9 and J usage is TRBJ2-3; perhaps TRBD2 as D (6 bases). Germline values: CDR1 SGDLS, CDR2 YYNGEE. This CDR3 has 15 residues. Trimming stripped 3 bases from V and 0 bases from J, with 11 bases between. The CDR3 here is CASSARDSSTDTQYF. The CDR3 DNA follows: TGTGCCAGCAGCGCGCGGGACTCTAGCACAGATACGCAGTATTTT.